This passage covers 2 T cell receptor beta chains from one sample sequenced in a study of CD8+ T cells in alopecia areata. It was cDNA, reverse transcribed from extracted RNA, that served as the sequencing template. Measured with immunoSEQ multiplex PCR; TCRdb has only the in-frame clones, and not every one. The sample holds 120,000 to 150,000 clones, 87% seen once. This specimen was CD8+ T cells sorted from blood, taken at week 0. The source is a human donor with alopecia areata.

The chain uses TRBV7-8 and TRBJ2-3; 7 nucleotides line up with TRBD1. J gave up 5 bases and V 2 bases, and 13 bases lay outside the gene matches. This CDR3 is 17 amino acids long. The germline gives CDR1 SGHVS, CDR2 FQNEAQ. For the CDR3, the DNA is TGTGCCAGCAGCTTAACCCTTGGACAGGTTGACGGAGATACGCAGTATTTT. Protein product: CASSLTLGQVDGDTQYF.

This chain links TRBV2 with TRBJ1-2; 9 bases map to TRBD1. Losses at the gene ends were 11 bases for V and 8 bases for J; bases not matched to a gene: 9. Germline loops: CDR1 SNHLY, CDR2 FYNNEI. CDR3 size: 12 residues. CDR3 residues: CAHRDRDSGYTF. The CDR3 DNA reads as TGTGCCCACCGGGACAGGGATAGCGGCTACACCTTC.